The entry below describes one T cell receptor beta chain. Study processing details: Counts of nucleated cells, estimated from reference gene primer amplification, were obtained. The method was immunoSEQ multiplex PCR; TCRdb's version includes in-frame clones alone and lacks a portion of them. The V and J calls and clone size were taken over from that table, and D and trimming were inferred from the DNA. The data hold some 38,000 clones, with around 80% observed a single time. This specimen comes from a study of blood T cell repertoires in COVID-19. The wider study: COVID-19 samples collected from the United States, Italy and Spain covered acute and convalescent phases. From T cells, B-cell-depleted T cells, or PBMCs came the material, which was cDNA or gDNA.

Looked up from germline, CDR1 is SGHTS and CDR2 is YDEGEE. The V gene end was trimmed by 4 bases and the J gene end by 6 bases; junction bases not matched to a gene: 9. This CDR3 region has 15 residues. This receptor was taken from a man between 60 and 75 years old in a cohort sampled during active COVID-19. V is TRBV5-8 and J is TRBJ1-5; 8 nucleotides line up with TRBD1. The material sequenced was peripheral blood. The chain's CDR3 is CASSEDRGGIQPQHF. In DNA, the CDR3 is TGTGCCAGCAGCGAAGACAGGGGAGGGATTCAGCCCCAGCATTTT.